This T cell receptor beta chain was captured in a study of T cell repertoires in cytomegalovirus infection. Study context: Evidence of both CMV infection and a matching HLA type came from public TCR beta signatures.

CDR3 length: 13 amino acids. Germline V gene data show CDR1 as MNHNS and CDR2 as SASEGT. Trimming took 5 bases from V and 5 from J, leaving 11 bases between them. TCRdb redid the calling of the reads with MiXCR, one entry per CDR3 protein. Of more than 500,000 distinct CDR3 sequences in the sample, approximately 15% are singletons; the top ten hold roughly a quarter. Findings and caveats of the study: Public TCR beta family frequency separated CMV-and-HLA carriers, including in an independent cohort. Clonotypes of TCR beta that were HLA-C-restricted and CMV-specific dominated the ex vivo response.

About this clonotype itself: Its antigen is unknown.

Input material: CD8+ T cells from PBMCs. The clonotype comes from a human donor in good health (CMV status not recorded). Some clones in this sample may be carry-over from other donors' samples. The chain joins TRBV6-1 to TRBJ2-3; a weak D match, TRBD2 (6 bases). In DNA, the CDR3 is TGTGCCAGCAGTAGGAGACTAGTAGATACGCAGTATTTT. Protein sequence: CASSRRLVDTQYF.